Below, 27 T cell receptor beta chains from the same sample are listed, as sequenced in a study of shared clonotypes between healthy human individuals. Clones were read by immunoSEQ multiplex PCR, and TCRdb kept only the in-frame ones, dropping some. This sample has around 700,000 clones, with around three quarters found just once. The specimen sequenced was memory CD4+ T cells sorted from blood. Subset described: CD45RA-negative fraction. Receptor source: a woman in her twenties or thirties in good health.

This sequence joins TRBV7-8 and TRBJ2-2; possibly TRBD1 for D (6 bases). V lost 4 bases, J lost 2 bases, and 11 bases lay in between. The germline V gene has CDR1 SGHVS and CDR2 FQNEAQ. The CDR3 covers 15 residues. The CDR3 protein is CASSSVGGNTGELFF. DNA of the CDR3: TGTGCCAGCAGCTCCGTAGGGGGAAACACCGGGGAGCTGTTTTTT.

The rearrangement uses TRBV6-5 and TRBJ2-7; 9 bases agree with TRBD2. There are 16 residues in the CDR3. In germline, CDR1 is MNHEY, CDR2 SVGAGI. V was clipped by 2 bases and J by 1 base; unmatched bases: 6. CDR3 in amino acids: CASSYRGLAQSYEQYF. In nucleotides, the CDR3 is TGTGCCAGCAGTTACCGTGGACTAGCGCAATCCTACGAGCAGTACTTC.

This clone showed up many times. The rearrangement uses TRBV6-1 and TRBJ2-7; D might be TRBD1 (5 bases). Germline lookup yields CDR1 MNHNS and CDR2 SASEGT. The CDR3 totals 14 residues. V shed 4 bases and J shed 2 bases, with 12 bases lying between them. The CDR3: CASSARQPAYEQYF. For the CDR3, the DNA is TGTGCCAGCAGTGCCCGACAGCCAGCCTACGAGCAGTACTTC.

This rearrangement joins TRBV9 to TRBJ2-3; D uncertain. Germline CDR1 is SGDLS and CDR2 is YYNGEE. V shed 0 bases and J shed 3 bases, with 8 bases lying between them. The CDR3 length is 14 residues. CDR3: CASSVEPFTDTQYF. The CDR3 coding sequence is TGTGCCAGCAGCGTAGAGCCTTTTACAGATACGCAGTATTTT.

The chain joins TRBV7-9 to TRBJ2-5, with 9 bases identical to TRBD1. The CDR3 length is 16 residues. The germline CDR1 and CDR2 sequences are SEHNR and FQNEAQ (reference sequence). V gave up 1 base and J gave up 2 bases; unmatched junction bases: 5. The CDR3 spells CASSLGTGANQETQYF. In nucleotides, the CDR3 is TGTGCCAGCAGCTTAGGGACAGGGGCCAATCAAGAGACCCAGTACTTC.

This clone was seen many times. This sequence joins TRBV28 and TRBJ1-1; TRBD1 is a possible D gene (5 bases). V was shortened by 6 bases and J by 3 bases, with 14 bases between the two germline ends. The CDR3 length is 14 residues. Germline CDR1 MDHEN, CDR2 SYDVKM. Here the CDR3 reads CASSPRGGDTEAFF. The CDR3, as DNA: TGTGCCAGCAGCCCCCGGGGGGGGGACACTGAAGCTTTCTTT.

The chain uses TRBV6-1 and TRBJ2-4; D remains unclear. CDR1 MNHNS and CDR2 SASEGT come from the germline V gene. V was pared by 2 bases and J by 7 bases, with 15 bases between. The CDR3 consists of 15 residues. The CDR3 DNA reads TGTGCCAGCAGTGAACGCGCCGGCCCGATGAACATTCAGTACTTC. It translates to CASSERAGPMNIQYF.

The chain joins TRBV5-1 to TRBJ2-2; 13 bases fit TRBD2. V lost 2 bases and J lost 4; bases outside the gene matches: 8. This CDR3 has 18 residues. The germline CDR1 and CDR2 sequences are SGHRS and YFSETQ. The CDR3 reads CASSLAPGLAGITGELFF. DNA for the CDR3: TGCGCCAGCAGCTTAGCCCCGGGACTAGCGGGAATCACCGGGGAGCTGTTTTTT.

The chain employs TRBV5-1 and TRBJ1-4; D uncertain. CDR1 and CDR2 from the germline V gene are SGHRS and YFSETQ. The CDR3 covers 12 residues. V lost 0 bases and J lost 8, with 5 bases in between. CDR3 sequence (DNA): TGCGCCAGCAGCTTGGGAATGGAAAAACTGTTTTTT. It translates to CASSLGMEKLFF.

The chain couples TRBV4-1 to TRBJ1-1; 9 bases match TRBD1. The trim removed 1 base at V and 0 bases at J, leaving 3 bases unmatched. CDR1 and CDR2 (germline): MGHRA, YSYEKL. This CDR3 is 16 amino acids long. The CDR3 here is CASSQGQGGLNTEAFF. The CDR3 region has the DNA TGCGCCAGCAGCCAAGGACAGGGGGGATTGAACACTGAAGCTTTCTTT.

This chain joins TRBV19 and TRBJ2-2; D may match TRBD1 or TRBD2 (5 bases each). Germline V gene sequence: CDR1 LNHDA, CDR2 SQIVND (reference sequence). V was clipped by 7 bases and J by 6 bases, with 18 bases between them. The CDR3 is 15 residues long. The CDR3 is CASKSGTRIPGELFF. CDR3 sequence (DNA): TGTGCCAGTAAGTCCGGGACCAGGATTCCCGGGGAGCTGTTTTTT.

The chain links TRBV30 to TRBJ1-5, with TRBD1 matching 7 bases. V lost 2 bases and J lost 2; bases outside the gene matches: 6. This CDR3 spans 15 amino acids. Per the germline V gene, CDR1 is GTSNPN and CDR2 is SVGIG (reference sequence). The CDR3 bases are TGTGCCTGGAGTCGACAGGGATTTGGCAATCAGCCCCAGCATTTT. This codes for CAWSRQGFGNQPQHF.

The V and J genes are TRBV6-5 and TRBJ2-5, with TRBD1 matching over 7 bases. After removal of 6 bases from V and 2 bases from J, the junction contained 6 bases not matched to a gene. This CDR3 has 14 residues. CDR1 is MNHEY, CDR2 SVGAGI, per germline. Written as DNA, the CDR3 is TGTGCCAGCAGACTAACAGGGGCTCAAGAGACCCAGTACTTC. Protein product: CASRLTGAQETQYF.

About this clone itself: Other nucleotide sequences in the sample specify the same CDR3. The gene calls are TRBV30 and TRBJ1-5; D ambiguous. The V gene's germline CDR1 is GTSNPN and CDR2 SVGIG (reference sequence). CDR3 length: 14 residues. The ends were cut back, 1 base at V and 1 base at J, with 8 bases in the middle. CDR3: CAWSGTLSNQPQHF. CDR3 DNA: TGTGCCTGGAGTGGAACATTAAGCAATCAGCCCCAGCATTTT.

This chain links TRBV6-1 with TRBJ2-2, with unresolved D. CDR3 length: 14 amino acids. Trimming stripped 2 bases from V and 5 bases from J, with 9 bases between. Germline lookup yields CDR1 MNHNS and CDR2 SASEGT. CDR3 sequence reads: CASSETEETGELFF. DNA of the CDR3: TGTGCCAGCAGTGAAACAGAAGAAACCGGGGAGCTGTTTTTT.

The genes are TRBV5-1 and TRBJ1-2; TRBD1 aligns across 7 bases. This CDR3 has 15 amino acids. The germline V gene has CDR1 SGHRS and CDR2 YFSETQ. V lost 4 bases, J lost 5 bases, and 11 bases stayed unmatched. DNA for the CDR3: TGCGCCAGCAGCGCCATGGGGACAGAGGAGTATGGCTACACCTTC. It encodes CASSAMGTEEYGYTF.

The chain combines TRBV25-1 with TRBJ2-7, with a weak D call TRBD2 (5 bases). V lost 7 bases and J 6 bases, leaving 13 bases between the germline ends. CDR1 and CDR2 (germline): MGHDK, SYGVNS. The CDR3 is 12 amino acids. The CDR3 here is CASNFGSGEQYF. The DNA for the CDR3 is TGTGCCAGCAACTTTGGGAGTGGCGAGCAGTACTTC.

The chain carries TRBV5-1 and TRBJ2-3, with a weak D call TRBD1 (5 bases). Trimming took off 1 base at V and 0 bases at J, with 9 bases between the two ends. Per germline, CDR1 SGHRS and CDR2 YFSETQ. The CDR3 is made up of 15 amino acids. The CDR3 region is CASSLNQGSTDTQYF. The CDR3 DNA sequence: TGCGCCAGCAGCTTGAATCAGGGCAGCACAGATACGCAGTATTTT.

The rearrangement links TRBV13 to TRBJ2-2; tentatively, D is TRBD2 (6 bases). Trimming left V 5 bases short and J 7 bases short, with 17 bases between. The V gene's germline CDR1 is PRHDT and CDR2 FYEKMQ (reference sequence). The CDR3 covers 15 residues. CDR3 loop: CASSPRGREVGELFF. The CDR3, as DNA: TGTGCCAGCAGCCCCCGGGGCAGGGAGGTCGGGGAGCTGTTTTTT.

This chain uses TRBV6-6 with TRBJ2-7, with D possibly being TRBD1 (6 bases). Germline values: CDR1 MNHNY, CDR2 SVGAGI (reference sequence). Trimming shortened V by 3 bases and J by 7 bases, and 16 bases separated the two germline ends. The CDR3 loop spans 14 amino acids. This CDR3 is CASSYQGPGWEQYF. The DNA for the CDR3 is TGTGCCAGCAGTTATCAGGGGCCAGGGTGGGAGCAGTACTTC.

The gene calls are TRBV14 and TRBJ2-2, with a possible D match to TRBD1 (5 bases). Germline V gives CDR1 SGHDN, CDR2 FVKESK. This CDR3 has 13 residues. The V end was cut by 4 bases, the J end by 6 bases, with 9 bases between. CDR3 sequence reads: CASSRRGSGELFF. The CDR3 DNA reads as TGTGCCAGCAGCCGAAGGGGCTCCGGGGAGCTGTTTTTT. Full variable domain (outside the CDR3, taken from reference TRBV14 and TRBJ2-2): EAGVTQFPSHSVIEKGQTVTLRCDPISGHDNLYWYRRVMGKEIKFLLHFVKESKQDESGMPNNRFLAERTGGTYSTLKVQPAELEDSGVYFCASSRRGSGELFFGEGSRLTVL.

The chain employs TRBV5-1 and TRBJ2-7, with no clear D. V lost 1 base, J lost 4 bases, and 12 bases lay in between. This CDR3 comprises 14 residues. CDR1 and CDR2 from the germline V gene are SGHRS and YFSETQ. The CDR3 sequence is CASSLSGNDYEQYF. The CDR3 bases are TGCGCCAGCAGCTTGTCTGGAAACGATTACGAGCAGTACTTC.

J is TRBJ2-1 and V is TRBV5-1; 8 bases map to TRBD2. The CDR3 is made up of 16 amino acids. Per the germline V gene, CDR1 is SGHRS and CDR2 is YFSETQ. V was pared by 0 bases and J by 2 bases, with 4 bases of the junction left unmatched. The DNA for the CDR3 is TGCGCCAGCAGCTTGGATCCGGGAGGGACCTACAATGAGCAGTTCTTC. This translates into CASSLDPGGTYNEQFF.

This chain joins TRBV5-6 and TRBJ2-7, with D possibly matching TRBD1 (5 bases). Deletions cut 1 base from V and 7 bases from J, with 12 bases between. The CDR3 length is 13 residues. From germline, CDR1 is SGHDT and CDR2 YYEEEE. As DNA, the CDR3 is TGTGCCAGCAGCTTGCCAGGGATGGGGGAGCAGTACTTC. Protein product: CASSLPGMGEQYF.

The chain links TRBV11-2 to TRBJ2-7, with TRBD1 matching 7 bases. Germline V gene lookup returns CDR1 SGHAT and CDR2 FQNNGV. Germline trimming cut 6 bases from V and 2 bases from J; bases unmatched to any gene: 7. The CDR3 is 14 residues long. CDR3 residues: CASSFGQATYEQYF. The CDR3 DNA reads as TGTGCCAGCAGTTTTGGACAGGCCACCTACGAGCAGTACTTC.

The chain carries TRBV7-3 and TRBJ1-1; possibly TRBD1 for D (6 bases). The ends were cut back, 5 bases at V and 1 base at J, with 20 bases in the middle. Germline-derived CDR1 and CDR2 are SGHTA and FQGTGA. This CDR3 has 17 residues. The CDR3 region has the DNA TGTGCCAGCAGCCCCGGGCCAACCGGGACACCGAACACTGAAGCTTTCTTT. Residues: CASSPGPTGTPNTEAFF.

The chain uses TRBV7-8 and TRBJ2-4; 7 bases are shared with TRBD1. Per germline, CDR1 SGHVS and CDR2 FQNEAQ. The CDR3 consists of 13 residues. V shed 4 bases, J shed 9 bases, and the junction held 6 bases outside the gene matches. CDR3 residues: CASSWRQGTIQYF. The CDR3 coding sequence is TGTGCCAGCAGCTGGAGACAGGGAACCATTCAGTACTTC.